The T cell receptor beta chain under discussion was sequenced for a study of T cell responses to AZD1222 COVID-19 vaccine. General study results and limits: A reported finding is that nearly half of spike-specific TCRs target unmutated variant regions.

Comments on this clone: Its antigen is still unknown.

Doses given second, at about 4 or about 12 weeks, were pooled. TCRdb keeps only in-frame clones here, not all; method: immunoSEQ multiplex PCR. Of around 150,000 clones listed, 90% to 95% are singletons. The V and J ends lost 1 base and 1 base respectively, with 12 bases between them. In germline, CDR1 is MGHRA, CDR2 YSYEKL. The CDR3 covers 16 residues. V usage is TRBV4-1 and J usage is TRBJ2-3; D perhaps matches TRBD1 (5 bases). This sample comprised peripheral blood, obtained 28 days after the second AZD1222 dose. The source of this sequence is an adult who received the AZD1222 COVID-19 vaccine. The DNA of the CDR3 is TGCGCCAGCAGCCAAGTAGGGGTAGATCGCACAGATACGCAGTATTTT. It translates to CASSQVGVDRTDTQYF.